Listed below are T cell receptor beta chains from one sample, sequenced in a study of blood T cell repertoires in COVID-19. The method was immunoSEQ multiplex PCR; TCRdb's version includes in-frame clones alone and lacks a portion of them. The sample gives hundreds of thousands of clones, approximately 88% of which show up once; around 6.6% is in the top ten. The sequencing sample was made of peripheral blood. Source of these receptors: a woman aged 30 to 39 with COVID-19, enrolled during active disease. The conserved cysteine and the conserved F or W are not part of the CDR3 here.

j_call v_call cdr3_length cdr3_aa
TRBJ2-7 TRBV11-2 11 ASSRGTTHEQY
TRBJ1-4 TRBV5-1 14 ASSLGMDSRTEKLF
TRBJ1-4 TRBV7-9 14 ASSLAQGETNEKLF
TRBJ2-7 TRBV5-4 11 ASSPEASDEQY
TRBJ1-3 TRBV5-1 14 ASSLQGIVAGNTIY
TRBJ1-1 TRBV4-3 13 ASSPGQGGWTEAF
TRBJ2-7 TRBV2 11 ASRPGGSYEQY
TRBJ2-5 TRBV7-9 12 ASSPDTIQETQY
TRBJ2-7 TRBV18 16 ASSPFDLGPPGTYEQY
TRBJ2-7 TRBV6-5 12 ASKLTGSSYEQY
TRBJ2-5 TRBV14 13 ASSPRTGLQETQY
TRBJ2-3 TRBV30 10 AWSVGADTQY
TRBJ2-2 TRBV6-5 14 ASSYTTLFNTGELF
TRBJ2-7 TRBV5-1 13 ASSSPGQGRGEQY
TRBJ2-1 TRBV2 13 ASSLAFSSYNEQF
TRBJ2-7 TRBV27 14 ASRRGLAGGPCEQY
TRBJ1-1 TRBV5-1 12 ASSFGTGFGEAF
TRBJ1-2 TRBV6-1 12 ASSERTGDYGYT
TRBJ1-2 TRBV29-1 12 SVATWQGGLGYT
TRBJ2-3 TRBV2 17 ASSKPPQAGGSTTDTQY
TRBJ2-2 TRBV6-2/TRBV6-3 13 ASSYSTGVTGELF
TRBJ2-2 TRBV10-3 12 AIKGAGVSGELF
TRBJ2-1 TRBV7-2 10 ASSLQVNEQF
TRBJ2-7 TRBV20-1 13 SASQPSGNSYEQY
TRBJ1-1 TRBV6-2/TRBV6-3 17 ASSQLYYQGQGGWTEAF
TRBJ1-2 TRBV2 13 ASSGPWGGRYGYT
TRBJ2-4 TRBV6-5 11 ASSWAGGNIQY
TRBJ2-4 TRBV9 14 ASSVRASGNKNIQY
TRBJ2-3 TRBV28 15 ASSSSSGRISTDTQY
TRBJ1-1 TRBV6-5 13 ASSPPGRPNTEAF
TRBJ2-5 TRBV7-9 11 ASSLRQTVTQY
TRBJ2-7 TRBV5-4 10 ASSSGGDEQY
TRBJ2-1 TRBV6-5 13 ASNWDLSSYNEQF